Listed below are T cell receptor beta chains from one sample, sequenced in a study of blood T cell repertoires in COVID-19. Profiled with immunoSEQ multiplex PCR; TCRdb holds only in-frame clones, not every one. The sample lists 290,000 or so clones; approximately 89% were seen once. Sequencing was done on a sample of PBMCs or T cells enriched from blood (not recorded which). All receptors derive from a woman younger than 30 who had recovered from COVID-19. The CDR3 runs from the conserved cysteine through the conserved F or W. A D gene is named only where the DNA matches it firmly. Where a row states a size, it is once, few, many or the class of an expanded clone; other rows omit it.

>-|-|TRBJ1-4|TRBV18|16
TGTGCCAGCTCACCAGGACCCGGGACAACTAATGAAAAACTGTTTTTT
CASSPGPGTTNEKLFF
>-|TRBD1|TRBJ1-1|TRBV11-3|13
TGTGCCAGCAGCACGACAGGGGGTAATGAAGCTTTCTTT
CASSTTGGNEAFF
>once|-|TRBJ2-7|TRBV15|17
TGTGCCACCAGCAGAGATTGGAGCGGGCCCTCTTCCTACGAGCAGTACTTC
CATSRDWSGPSSYEQYF
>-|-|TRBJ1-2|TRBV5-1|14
TGCGCCAGCAGCCTACGAGATTTGAACTATGGCTACACCTTC
CASSLRDLNYGYTF
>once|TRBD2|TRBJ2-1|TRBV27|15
TGTGCCAGCAGCCCCTTTTCGGGGGGGACCAATGAGCAGTTCTTC
CASSPFSGGTNEQFF
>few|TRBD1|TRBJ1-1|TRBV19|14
TGTGCCAGTAATTGGGACAGGAGGAACACTGAAGCTTTCTTT
CASNWDRRNTEAFF
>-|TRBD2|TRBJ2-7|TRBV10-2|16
TGCGCCAGCAGTGAGTCGGGGCTAGCGGGAGGGTACGAGCAGTACTTC
CASSESGLAGGYEQYF
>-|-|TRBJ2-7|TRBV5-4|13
TGTGCCAGCAGCTTGGATAGCGGCTACGAGCAGTACTTC
CASSLDSGYEQYF
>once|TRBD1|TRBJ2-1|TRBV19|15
TGTGCCAGTACCGACAGGACAGGGGGCTTTGATGAGCAGTTCTTC
CASTDRTGGFDEQFF
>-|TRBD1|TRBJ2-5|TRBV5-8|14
TGTGCCAGCAGCTTGGAACAGGGGCAAGAGACCCAGTACTTC
CASSLEQGQETQYF
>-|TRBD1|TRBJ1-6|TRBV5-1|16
TGCGCCAGCAGCCTAGACAGGGGGAGTTCTGATTCACCCCTCCACTTT
CASSLDRGSSDSPLHF
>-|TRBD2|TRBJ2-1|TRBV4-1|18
TGCGCCAGCAGCCAAGGATTAGCGGGGGGATCTGGACTCAATGAGCAGTTCTTC
CASSQGLAGGSGLNEQFF
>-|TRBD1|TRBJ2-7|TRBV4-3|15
TGCGCCAGCAGCCAAGGTACAGGGGGCGGGTACGAGCAGTACTTC
CASSQGTGGGYEQYF
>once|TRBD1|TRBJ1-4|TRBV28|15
TGTGCCAGCAGGGACAGGGGGCACGCTATCGAAAAACTGTTTTTT
CASRDRGHAIEKLFF
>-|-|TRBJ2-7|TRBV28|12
TGTGCCAGCAGGTCCTCCCCCTACGAGCAGTACTTC
CASRSSPYEQYF
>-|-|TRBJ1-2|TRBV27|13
TGTGCCAGCAGTCAGGGTTTATCAACGGGCTACACCTTC
CASSQGLSTGYTF